This TCR beta chain was sequenced during a study of T-cell reconstitution after alpha-beta-depleted transplantation in children. A TCRbeta library incorporating unique molecular identifiers was prepared. TCRdb reprocessed the PCR reads with MiXCR, giving one entry per CDR3 protein. The sample comprises almost 500,000 distinct CDR3 sequences, roughly a tenth of which are singletons, and just over 2% rests with the top ten. This clonotype was seen more than once but under ten times. Its antigen is not identified. Study-wide findings and caveats: Newly produced T cells mostly provided counts and TCRbeta diversity after one year, as hyperexpanded clones declined. TCRbeta diversity was high at day 60 in some patients (a result of surviving recipient T cells and thymic progenitors).

Germline CDR1 is MDHEN and CDR2 is SYDVKM. The CDR3 loop spans 16 amino acids. V was trimmed by 2 bases and J by 6 bases, leaving 16 bases between them. Sequencing was performed on PBMCs, taken before TCRalphabeta/CD19-depleted stem cell transplant. This chain uses TRBV28 with TRBJ2-2; D uncertain. The TCR comes from a child aged 2-15 years with inherited bone marrow failure, due to receive a stem cell transplant. The CDR3 region has the DNA TGTGCCAGCAGTTTACCCTTAGGTAGCCTACCCGGGGAGCTGTTTTTT. Translating it yields CASSLPLGSLPGELFF.